Presented here are 29 T cell receptor beta chains from one specimen sequenced in a study of T cell changes during pregnancy in multiple sclerosis. TCRdb's copy holds only in-frame clones and misses some; the assay was immunoSEQ multiplex PCR. This sample yields some 76,000 clones, of which approximately 91% are seen a single time; around 0.3% belongs to the top ten. The material sequenced was CD4+ T cells from peripheral blood mononuclear cells, taken after pregnancy. The receptors come from a female donor with multiple sclerosis, enrolled in a pregnancy study.

This sequence joins TRBV5-4 and TRBJ1-1; TRBD1 aligns across 7 bases. The germline V gene encodes CDR1 SGHNT and CDR2 YYREEE (reference sequence). The CDR3 is made up of 15 amino acids. Trimming took 2 bases from V and 2 from J; bases not matched to a gene: 6. The CDR3 sequence is CASSLPGTVNTEAFF. Written as DNA, the CDR3 is TGTGCCAGCAGCTTACCCGGGACAGTCAACACTGAAGCTTTCTTT.

This clone was seen only once. The rearrangement uses TRBV6-5 and TRBJ1-5; TRBD1 matches at 7 bases. Germline V gene data show CDR1 as MNHEY and CDR2 as SVGAGI. Unmatched junction bases numbered 9, after V lost 10 bases and J lost 3 bases. The CDR3 spans 14 residues. CDR3 amino acids: CATSTGNINQPQHF. The DNA of the CDR3 is TGTGCCACCTCGACAGGGAATATCAATCAGCCCCAGCATTTT.

This chain connects TRBV6-5 to TRBJ1-1; D may be TRBD1 (5 bases). Germline lookup yields CDR1 MNHEY and CDR2 SVGAGI. The V and J ends lost 0 bases and 0 bases respectively, with 11 bases between them. The CDR3 is 16 residues long. CDR3 DNA sequence: TGTGCCAGCAGTTACTCGGCTCGACAGCTGAACACTGAAGCTTTCTTT. It yields the protein CASSYSARQLNTEAFF.

As regards this clone: The junction shows a germline mismatch at one end, possibly a read error. The CDR3 here is CAWSADRGESGHTF. The CDR3 DNA sequence: TGTGCCTGGAGTGCGGACAGGGGGGAGAGTGGCCACACCTTC. This chain connects TRBV30 to TRBJ1-2; TRBD1 matches 10 bases. The CDR3 sequence is 14 residues long. Germline V gene lookup returns CDR1 GTSNPN and CDR2 SVGIG (reference sequence).

The rearrangement links TRBV27 to TRBJ1-4, with 8 bases lining up with TRBD1. The CDR3 contains 16 residues. V trimming: 8 bases; J trimming: 0 bases; junction bases outside the gene matches: 8. Germline loops: CDR1 MNHEY, CDR2 SMNVEV (reference sequence). For the CDR3, the DNA is TGTGCCAGCGGACGGACAGGGACCCCAACTAATGAAAAACTGTTTTTT. Its protein is CASGRTGTPTNEKLFF.

This chain uses TRBV28 with TRBJ2-7, with TRBD2 matching 13 bases. J gave up 2 bases and V 7 bases, and 5 bases lay outside the gene matches. Germline assignment: CDR1 MDHEN and CDR2 SYDVKM. This CDR3 has 15 amino acids. The CDR3 reads CASTQLAGGPYEQYF. For the CDR3, the DNA is TGTGCCAGCACCCAACTAGCGGGGGGGCCCTACGAGCAGTACTTC.

The chain joins TRBV12-5 to TRBJ2-3; 11 bases are shared with TRBD2. CDR1 and CDR2 (germline): LGHNT, FRNRAP. The J segment lost 2 bases and the V segment lost 3 bases, leaving 10 bases of the junction unmatched. The CDR3 has 18 residues. This CDR3 reads CASGLSTLAGGFTDTQYF. As DNA, the CDR3 is TGTGCTAGTGGTTTATCAACTTTAGCGGGAGGGTTCACAGATACGCAGTATTTT.

V is TRBV5-6 and J is TRBJ2-7, with D tentatively TRBD2 (5 bases). The CDR3 is made up of 12 amino acids. Germline CDR1 and CDR2: SGHDT and YYEEEE. Trimming removed 4 bases at V and 2 bases at J, with 7 bases between. DNA of the CDR3: TGTGCCAGCAGCGGGAGCACCTACGAGCAGTACTTC. This encodes CASSGSTYEQYF.

This sequence joins TRBV6-1 and TRBJ2-3; D is perhaps TRBD2 (6 bases). Germline CDR1 MNHNS, CDR2 SASEGT. Trimming pared 7 bases from V and 4 bases from J, leaving 18 bases between. The CDR3 contains 15 residues. CDR3 in amino acids: CASTWTGPGADTQYF. CDR3 DNA sequence: TGTGCCAGCACGTGGACGGGCCCGGGGGCAGATACGCAGTATTTT.

The rearrangement uses TRBV5-4 and TRBJ1-1; D remains ambiguous. CDR3 length: 13 residues. The V and J ends lost 1 base and 3 bases respectively, with 7 bases between them. Germline V lookup: CDR1 SGHNT, CDR2 YYREEE (reference sequence). For the CDR3, the DNA is TGTGCCAGCAGCTTGCATAGCGACACTGAAGCTTTCTTT. This sequence encodes CASSLHSDTEAFF.

V gene TRBV5-4 combines with J gene TRBJ2-7, with 9 bases fitting TRBD2. CDR3 length: 14 amino acids. The germline gives CDR1 SGHNT, CDR2 YYREEE (reference sequence). V dropped 5 bases and J dropped 2; count of bases not matched to a gene: 5. This CDR3 reads CASRLAGDPYEQYF. The CDR3 DNA follows: TGTGCCAGCAGATTAGCGGGAGATCCCTACGAGCAGTACTTC.

The gene calls are TRBV18 and TRBJ2-5, with D possibly being TRBD2 (5 bases). Germline V gene lookup returns CDR1 KGHSH and CDR2 LQKENI. The CDR3 has 13 residues. The V gene lost 2 bases and the J gene lost 5 bases, with 9 bases spanning the gap. DNA of the CDR3: TGTGCCAGCTCACCATTGAGGGTTGAGACCCAGTACTTC. Protein product: CASSPLRVETQYF.

The chain is built from TRBV9 and TRBJ2-2; possibly TRBD2 for D (6 bases). CDR1 and CDR2 from the germline V gene are SGDLS and YYNGEE. The CDR3 is 15 amino acids. The ends were cut back, 0 bases at V and 6 bases at J, with 12 bases in the middle. CDR3 DNA sequence: TGTGCCAGCAGCGTAGGAACCACGGGGGCCGGGGAGCTGTTTTTT. The encoded protein is CASSVGTTGAGELFF.

This chain connects TRBV6-1 to TRBJ1-2; D is perhaps TRBD1 (6 bases). Germline CDR1 MNHNS, CDR2 SASEGT. V was pared by 6 bases and J by 3 bases, with 11 bases between. The CDR3 loop spans 13 amino acids. CDR3 sequence (DNA): TGTGCCAGCAGAGAGCCAGGGGACTATGGCTACACCTTC. Its protein product is CASREPGDYGYTF.

This clone was observed a handful of times. The chain employs TRBV19 and TRBJ1-2; 7 nucleotides line up with TRBD1. Unmatched junction bases numbered 13, after V lost 6 bases and J lost 6 bases. The CDR3 runs 15 residues. Germline assignment: CDR1 LNHDA and CDR2 SQIVND (reference sequence). CDR3: CASSVIETGWNGYTF. The CDR3 DNA reads TGTGCCAGTAGCGTGATAGAGACAGGGTGGAATGGCTACACCTTC. Based on the CDR3 plus reference TRBV19 and TRBJ1-2, the full variable domain is DGGITQSPKYLFRKEGQNVTLSCEQNLNHDAMYWYRQDPGQGLRLIYYSQIVNDFQKGDIAEGYSVSREKKESFPLTVTSAQKNPTAFYLCASSVIETGWNGYTFGSGTRLTVV.

This clone was seen once. The chain carries TRBV19 and TRBJ1-4, with 8 bases fitting TRBD1. The V and J ends lost 3 bases and 7 bases, in that order; junction bases with no gene match: 4. The CDR3 runs 14 residues. Germline CDR1 and CDR2: LNHDA and SQIVND (reference sequence). CDR3 nucleotides: TGTGCCAGTAGTATTAGGACAGGGAGTGAAAAACTGTTTTTT. Amino acid sequence: CASSIRTGSEKLFF.

V gene TRBV6-6 combines with J gene TRBJ2-5, with 9 bases identical to TRBD1. From germline, CDR1 is MNHNY and CDR2 SVGAGI (reference sequence). There are 11 residues in the CDR3. V dropped 10 bases and J dropped 11; count of bases not matched to a gene: 8. CDR3 in amino acids: CATSPGQGQYF. CDR3 coding DNA: TGTGCCACCTCACCGGGACAGGGTCAGTACTTC.

The chain couples TRBV28 to TRBJ1-1; D perhaps matches TRBD1 (5 bases). V was trimmed by 6 bases and J by 3 bases, leaving 17 bases between them. Germline V lookup: CDR1 MDHEN, CDR2 SYDVKM. This CDR3 is built from 15 residues. Here the CDR3 DNA reads TGTGCCAGCAGCCCCGGGGGAGGGAGGGACACTGAAGCTTTCTTT. Translating it yields CASSPGGGRDTEAFF.

The V call is TRBV4-1, the J call TRBJ1-1; possibly TRBD1 for D (6 bases). The CDR3 is 18 amino acids. Trimming removed 0 bases from V and 8 bases from J, with 25 bases in between. Per germline, CDR1 MGHRA and CDR2 YSYEKL. For the CDR3, the DNA is TGCGCCAGCAGCCAAGACCCCCGACAGGCCTATTTCGATAAGGAAGCTTTCTTT. It translates to CASSQDPRQAYFDKEAFF.

The chain couples TRBV7-8 to TRBJ2-2, with 9 bases matching TRBD2. The CDR3 contains 17 residues. V shed 1 base and J 6 bases; nucleotides not matched to a gene: 9. In germline, CDR1 is SGHVS, CDR2 FQNEAQ. The CDR3 nucleotides read TGTGCCAGCAGCTTAGTGGTATCTAGCGGGATATCCGGGGAGCTGTTTTTT. It codes for CASSLVVSSGISGELFF.

The chain recombines TRBV14 with TRBJ2-2; D uncertain. CDR1 and CDR2 (germline): SGHDN, FVKESK. CDR3 length: 13 residues. Trimming took off 2 bases at V and 7 bases at J, with 8 bases between the two ends. DNA of the CDR3: TGTGCCAGCAGCCAAAACTCATACGGGGAGCTGTTTTTT. Translated, it gives CASSQNSYGELFF.

The chain joins TRBV18 to TRBJ2-7, with 11 bases fitting TRBD1. This CDR3 is built from 15 residues. CDR1 and CDR2 from the germline V gene are KGHSH and LQKENI. Trimming removed 5 bases from V and 5 bases from J; junction bases left unmatched: 8. CDR3 residues: CASSKVGQGVHEQYF. Written as DNA, the CDR3 is TGTGCCAGCTCAAAGGTGGGACAGGGGGTCCACGAGCAGTACTTC.

The V gene is TRBV5-1, the J gene TRBJ2-3, with TRBD2 as a possible D gene (6 bases). The CDR3 spans 15 residues. Per the germline V gene, CDR1 is SGHRS and CDR2 is YFSETQ. Trimming removed 2 bases from V and 3 bases from J, with 13 bases in between. The CDR3 reads CASSFSGEQTDTQYF. For the CDR3, the DNA is TGCGCCAGCAGCTTCTCGGGGGAACAGACAGATACGCAGTATTTT.

This clone was counted a few times. The chain links TRBV5-5 to TRBJ1-1; 7 bases are shared with TRBD1. The junction had 5 bases not matched to a gene; V was cut back by 0 bases and J by 6 bases. The CDR3 loop spans 14 amino acids. Looked up from germline, CDR1 is SGHKS and CDR2 is YYEKEE (reference sequence). The CDR3 sequence: CASSLALQGPEAFF. The CDR3 DNA is TGTGCCAGCAGCTTGGCTCTACAGGGGCCTGAAGCTTTCTTT.

The rearrangement uses TRBV21-1 and TRBJ1-6. TRBV21-1 constitutes a pseudogene. The CDR3 length is 17 residues. This CDR3 is CASSKEIGERWNSPLHF. DNA for the CDR3: TGTGCCAGCAGCAAAGAGATCGGGGAACGGTGGAATTCACCCCTCCACTTT.

The rearrangement joins TRBV19 to TRBJ2-1, with 10 bases matching TRBD2. Unmatched junction bases numbered 7, after V lost 7 bases and J lost 4 bases. The CDR3 covers 15 residues. Germline CDR1 and CDR2: LNHDA and SQIVND (reference sequence). The CDR3 DNA reads as TGTGCCAGTACCTTCACTAGCGGGGCATACAATGAGCAGTTCTTC. Residues: CASTFTSGAYNEQFF.

This clone has more than one count but fewer than ten. Written as DNA, the CDR3 is TGTGCCAGCTCACAGGGAGCGGGAGGGCCGAATACGCAGTATTTT. Protein sequence: CASSQGAGGPNTQYF. The chain joins TRBV18 to TRBJ2-3; 10 nucleotides line up with TRBD2. The trim removed 4 bases at V and 7 bases at J, leaving 8 bases unmatched. CDR1 and CDR2 (germline): KGHSH, LQKENI. This CDR3 has 15 amino acids. The whole variable domain, filled in from reference TRBV18 and TRBJ2-3, reads NAGVMQNPRHLVRRRGQEARLRCSPMKGHSHVYWYRQLPEEGLKFMVYLQKENIIDESGMPKERFSAEFPKEGPSILRIQQVVRGDSAAYFCASSQGAGGPNTQYFGPGTRLTVL.

This clone appeared a few times. The chain joins TRBV9 to TRBJ2-1; perhaps TRBD1 as D (5 bases). This CDR3 has 15 residues. Germline V lookup: CDR1 SGDLS, CDR2 YYNGEE. V dropped 3 bases and J dropped 0 bases, with 10 bases sitting between them. The CDR3 nucleotides read TGTGCCAGCAGCGAGACAGAGAGCTCCTACAATGAGCAGTTCTTC. This translates into CASSETESSYNEQFF.

This rearrangement joins TRBV19 to TRBJ2-7; D unresolved. The V gene's germline CDR1 is LNHDA and CDR2 SQIVND (reference sequence). The CDR3 runs 14 residues. Trimming stripped 5 bases from V and 5 bases from J, with 16 bases between. Here the CDR3 DNA reads TGTGCCAGTAGTCTCCTCTCTAATACGAACGAGCAGTACTTC. Encoded protein: CASSLLSNTNEQYF.